These 25 T cell receptor beta chains were sequenced from one sample in a study of T cell responses to AZD1222 COVID-19 vaccine. The assay was immunoSEQ multiplex PCR, and TCRdb's table has in-frame clones only and misses some. The top ten clones hold more than 5.5% of a sample with about 130,000 clones, around 90% of them seen once. Sequences were derived from peripheral blood, sampled 28 days after the second AZD1222 dose. These receptors were taken from an adult who received the AZD1222 COVID-19 vaccine.

The chain has TRBV6-5 and TRBJ1-5, with D hard to call. The V and J ends lost 6 bases and 0 bases respectively, with 9 bases between them. The germline gives CDR1 MNHEY, CDR2 SVGAGI. The CDR3 extends over 14 amino acids. The CDR3 sequence is CASRTDYSNQPQHF. CDR3 coding DNA: TGTGCCAGCAGGACGGATTATAGCAATCAGCCCCAGCATTTT.

The rearrangement uses TRBV11-3 and TRBJ2-6; D is perhaps TRBD1 (5 bases). Germline loops: CDR1 SGHNT, CDR2 YENEEA. Trimming shortened V by 6 bases and J by 4 bases, and 13 bases separated the two germline ends. The CDR3 sequence is 15 residues long. This CDR3 is CASSQRGSGANVLTF. The CDR3, as DNA: TGTGCCAGCAGTCAAAGGGGTTCCGGGGCCAACGTCCTGACTTTC.

The J gene is TRBJ2-1, the V gene TRBV27, with 8 bases that match TRBD2. From germline, CDR1 is MNHEY and CDR2 SMNVEV (reference sequence). This CDR3 has 15 residues. With V trimmed by 6 bases and J by 3 bases, 7 bases remained unmatched. The DNA for the CDR3 is TGTGCCAGCAGAGGTACTAGCGGAAACTACAATGAGCAGTTCTTC. Its translation: CASRGTSGNYNEQFF.

This chain uses TRBV18 with TRBJ2-3, with D perhaps given as TRBD1 or TRBD2 (5 bases each). The CDR3 runs 17 residues. Germline V CDR1 and CDR2: KGHSH, LQKENI. V gave up 3 bases and J gave up 1 base, with 17 bases separating them. The CDR3: CASSPGRAPEGTDTQYF. The CDR3 DNA follows: TGTGCCAGCTCACCGGGACGGGCGCCGGAGGGCACAGATACGCAGTATTTT.

The chain combines TRBV5-1 with TRBJ2-6, with a possible D match to TRBD1 (5 bases). The CDR3 has 15 residues. With 0 bases removed from V and 3 bases from J, the gap between germline ends came to 7 bases. CDR1 is SGHRS and CDR2 is YFSETQ in the germline V gene. The CDR3 coding sequence is TGCGCCAGCAGCTTGGGGGGCAGTGGGGCCAACGTCCTGACTTTC. It translates to CASSLGGSGANVLTF. Full variable domain (missing parts from reference TRBV5-1 and TRBJ2-6): KAGVTQTPRYLIKTRGQQVTLSCSPISGHRSVSWYQQTPGQGLQFLFEYFSETQRNKGNFPGRFSGRQFSNSRSEMNVSTLELGDSALYLCASSLGGSGANVLTFGAGSRLTVL.

The CDR3 DNA reads as TGTGCCACCAGCAGAGATAGGGCTACGGGTGAAAAACTGTTTTTT. Amino acid sequence: CATSRDRATGEKLFF. V is TRBV15 and J is TRBJ1-4; D is ambiguous. This CDR3 contains 15 residues. The V gene lost 0 bases and the J gene lost 7 bases, with 12 bases spanning the gap. The germline CDR1 and CDR2 sequences are LNHNV and YYDKDF (reference sequence).

The chain couples TRBV6-5 to TRBJ2-2, with unresolved D. The CDR3 sequence is 15 residues long. Trimming left V 1 base short and J 4 bases short, with 10 bases between. Germline CDR1 is MNHEY and CDR2 is SVGAGI. The CDR3 nucleotides read TGTGCCAGCAGTTACTTAGGTCGGGTCACCGGGGAGCTGTTTTTT. Translation: CASSYLGRVTGELFF.

This clone showed up just once. Here the CDR3 DNA reads TGCGCCAGCAGCAGGACAGGGCTGGGCTCCTACGAGCAGTACTTC. This sequence encodes CASSRTGLGSYEQYF. The genes are TRBV5-1 and TRBJ2-7; the match to TRBD1 covers 8 bases. The germline V gene encodes CDR1 SGHRS and CDR2 YFSETQ. With 4 bases clipped from V and 0 bases from J, the junction kept 6 bases outside the gene matches. There are 15 residues in the CDR3.

The chain is built from TRBV5-1 and TRBJ2-3; no firm D call. The germline V and J ends were trimmed by 7 bases and 2 bases, with 11 bases remaining between them. Germline CDR1 and CDR2: SGHRS and YFSETQ. The CDR3 has 13 amino acids. CDR3 residues: CASYPLPTDTQYF. The CDR3 DNA reads as TGCGCCAGCTATCCCCTGCCCACAGATACGCAGTATTTT.

This clone showed up just once. This chain links TRBV6-6 with TRBJ2-3, with 7 positions matching TRBD1. V shed 5 bases, J shed 7 bases, and the junction held 9 bases outside the gene matches. Germline V gene sequence: CDR1 MNHNY, CDR2 SVGAGI (reference sequence). This CDR3 is built from 14 residues. CDR3 nucleotides: TGTGCCAGCAGTCTACCAGGGGGTCGGAATACGCAGTATTTT. Amino acids: CASSLPGGRNTQYF.

The rearrangement uses TRBV10-3 and TRBJ2-2; TRBD1 might be the D (5 bases). V was shortened by 6 bases and J by 7 bases, with 9 bases between the two germline ends. In germline, CDR1 is ENHRY, CDR2 SYGVKD. This CDR3 region has 12 residues. For the CDR3, the DNA is TGTGCCATCAGCAGGCAGGGCGGGGAGCTGTTTTTT. Translated: CAISRQGGELFF.

This chain links TRBV3-1 (or the pseudogene TRBV3-2) with TRBJ2-2; D might be TRBD2 (7 bases). The CDR3 sequence is 15 residues long. Germline V gene data show CDR1 as LGHDT and CDR2 as YNNKEL (reference sequence). Trimming removed 1 base at V and 5 bases at J, with 11 bases between. The CDR3 nucleotides are TGTGCCAGCAGCCAAGTGGGGGGGCAAACCGGGGAGCTGTTTTTT. Translating it yields CASSQVGGQTGELFF.

V gene TRBV7-9 combines with J gene TRBJ2-6; TRBD1 aligns across 7 bases. CDR3 size: 15 residues. The germline V gene has CDR1 SEHNR and CDR2 FQNEAQ (reference sequence). V lost 5 bases to trimming and J lost 2 bases; unmatched junction nucleotides: 3. The CDR3 here is CASSMTGPGANVLTF. CDR3 DNA sequence: TGTGCCAGCAGCATGACAGGGCCTGGGGCCAACGTCCTGACTTTC.

The chain links TRBV5-1 to TRBJ2-5; 7 bases fit TRBD1. V lost 0 bases, J lost 5 bases, and 7 bases stayed unmatched. The germline V gene encodes CDR1 SGHRS and CDR2 YFSETQ. The CDR3 loop spans 15 amino acids. CDR3 protein: CASSLEGATQETQYF. CDR3 in DNA: TGCGCCAGCAGCTTGGAGGGGGCCACACAGGAGACCCAGTACTTC.

The chain has TRBV19 and TRBJ1-5, with D possibly being TRBD1 (5 bases). This CDR3 region has 14 residues. Per germline, CDR1 LNHDA and CDR2 SQIVND (reference sequence). The V end lost 6 bases, the J end lost 5 bases, and 14 bases lay between the germline ends. This CDR3 is CASREWGGDQPQHF. The CDR3 nucleotides read TGTGCCAGTAGAGAGTGGGGGGGTGATCAGCCCCAGCATTTT.

There are a few counts of this clone. This chain links TRBV2 with TRBJ1-5; tentatively, D is TRBD1 (6 bases). This CDR3 is built from 13 residues. Germline CDR1 is SNHLY and CDR2 is FYNNEI. V dropped 4 bases and J dropped 2 bases, with 6 bases sitting between them. This CDR3 is CASSGTGNQPQHF. The CDR3 DNA reads as TGTGCCAGCAGTGGGACAGGCAATCAGCCCCAGCATTTT.

This chain joins TRBV11-2 and TRBJ1-6; no firm D call. This CDR3 comprises 16 residues. CDR1 is SGHAT and CDR2 is FQNNGV in the germline V gene. The V end lost 4 bases, the J end lost 9 bases, and 19 bases lay between the germline ends. Here the CDR3 DNA reads TGTGCCAGCAGCTACGTGGCTGATTCCGTTAGTTCACCCCTCCACTTT. Translation: CASSYVADSVSSPLHF.

The chain links TRBV15 to TRBJ2-1; 8 bases map to TRBD1. CDR3 length equals 17 residues. Looked up from germline, CDR1 is LNHNV and CDR2 is YYDKDF (reference sequence). The trim removed 1 base at V and 4 bases at J, leaving 9 bases unmatched. The CDR3 sequence: CATSRGRGTGHYNEQFF. The CDR3 DNA sequence: TGTGCCACCAGCAGAGGCCGGGGGACAGGCCATTACAATGAGCAGTTCTTC.

The chain joins TRBV10-3 to TRBJ1-1; D uncertain. The V and J ends lost 0 bases and 0 bases respectively, with 8 bases between them. CDR1 ENHRY and CDR2 SYGVKD come from the germline V gene. This CDR3 spans 15 amino acids. The CDR3 reads CAISESGRMNTEAFF. CDR3 bases: TGTGCCATCAGTGAGTCCGGCAGGATGAACACTGAAGCTTTCTTT.

The rearrangement joins TRBV30 to TRBJ1-2; D gene uncertain. There are 12 residues in the CDR3. Trimming left V 0 bases short and J 7 bases short, with 9 bases between. Per germline, CDR1 GTSNPN and CDR2 SVGIG (reference sequence). Here the CDR3 DNA reads TGTGCCTGGAGTGTACAGAGTGCTGGCTACACCTTC. Amino acid sequence: CAWSVQSAGYTF.

This clone was counted once. This chain connects TRBV11-2 to TRBJ2-7; D is perhaps TRBD1 (6 bases). CDR1 is SGHAT, CDR2 FQNNGV, per germline. Trimming stripped 5 bases from V and 5 bases from J, with 13 bases between. The CDR3 spans 13 residues. The CDR3 coding sequence is TGTGCCAGCAGCCGAATGACAGGACACGAGCAGTACTTC. This translates into CASSRMTGHEQYF. The whole variable domain, filled in from reference TRBV11-2 and TRBJ2-7, reads EAGVAQSPRYKIIEKRQSVAFWCNPISGHATLYWYQQILGQGPKLLIQFQNNGVVDDSQLPKDRFSAERLKGVDSTLKIQPAKLEDSAVYLCASSRMTGHEQYFGPGTRLTVT.

The J gene is TRBJ2-5, the V gene TRBV4-1, with D perhaps matching TRBD1 (5 bases). The CDR3 length is 17 residues. Germline V gene sequence: CDR1 MGHRA, CDR2 YSYEKL. V was trimmed by 0 bases and J by 5 bases, leaving 19 bases between them. The DNA of the CDR3 is TGCGCCAGCAGCCAAGATAGTCAGGGCTACGGGTATGAGACCCAGTACTTC. This codes for CASSQDSQGYGYETQYF.

This sequence joins TRBV10-1 and TRBJ2-1; D not certain. The CDR3 length is 13 residues. Germline CDR1 reads WNHNN; CDR2 reads SYGVQD (reference sequence). V was shortened by 5 bases and J by 0 bases, with 5 bases between the two germline ends. CDR3 region: CASSSSSYNEQFF. In nucleotides, the CDR3 is TGCGCCAGCAGTAGTAGCTCCTACAATGAGCAGTTCTTC.

The chain uses TRBV6-5 and TRBJ2-2; 10 positions match TRBD1. Germline loops: CDR1 MNHEY, CDR2 SVGAGI. The CDR3 has 15 amino acids. The V gene end was trimmed by 6 bases and the J gene end by 3 bases; junction bases not matched to a gene: 4. CDR3 DNA sequence: TGTGCCAGCAGGGGAGGGACAGGGGACACCGGGGAGCTGTTTTTT. Translated, it gives CASRGGTGDTGELFF.

The genes are TRBV5-3 and TRBJ2-7; no firm D call. TRBV5-3 is identified as an open reading frame with a role that is uncertain. The length of the CDR3 is 14 residues. With 1 base removed from V and 1 base from J, the gap between germline ends came to 9 bases. CDR3 sequence (DNA): TGTGCCAGAAGCTTGAGAATGCTATCCTACGAGCAGTACTTC. Protein sequence: CARSLRMLSYEQYF.